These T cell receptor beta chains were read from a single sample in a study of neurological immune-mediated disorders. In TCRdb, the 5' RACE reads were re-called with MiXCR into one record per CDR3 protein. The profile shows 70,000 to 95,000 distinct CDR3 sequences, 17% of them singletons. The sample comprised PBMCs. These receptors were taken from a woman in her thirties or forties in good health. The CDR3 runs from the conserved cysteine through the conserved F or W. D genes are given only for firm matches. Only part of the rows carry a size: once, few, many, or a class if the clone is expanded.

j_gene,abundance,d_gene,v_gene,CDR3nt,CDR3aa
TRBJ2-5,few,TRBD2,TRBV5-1,TGCGCCAGCAGCTTGGTCGGCGCGGGGGAATGGGAGACCCAGTACTTC,CASSLVGAGEWETQYF
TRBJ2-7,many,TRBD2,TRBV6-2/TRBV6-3,TGTGCCAGCCGAGCGGGGTCCTACGAGCAGTACTTC,CASRAGSYEQYF
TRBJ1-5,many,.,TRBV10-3,TGTGCCATCAGTGACTCCATAGGCCCGGGCGGCAATCAGCCCCAGCATTTT,CAISDSIGPGGNQPQHF
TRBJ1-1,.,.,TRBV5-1,TGCGCCAGCAGCCCCGACATGAACACTGAAGCTTTCTTT,CASSPDMNTEAFF
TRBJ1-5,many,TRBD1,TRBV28,TGTGCCAGCAGTCCACAGGGGAGGGATCAGCCCCAGCATTTT,CASSPQGRDQPQHF
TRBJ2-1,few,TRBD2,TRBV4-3,TGCGCCAGCAGCCAAGATCCCCCGCGGGGGGGCCCTAGGAATGAGCAGTTCTTC,CASSQDPPRGGPRNEQFF
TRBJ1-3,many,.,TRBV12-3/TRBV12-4,TGTGCCAGCAGGCAGGCCTTGGGAGGAAACACCATATATTTT,CASRQALGGNTIYF
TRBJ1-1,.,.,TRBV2,TGTGCCAGCGCTACGACAGTCTTCTTGGGGAACACTGAAGCTTTCTTT,CASATTVFLGNTEAFF
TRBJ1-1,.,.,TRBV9,TGTGCCAGCAGCCAAAATGATCGCACTGAAGCTTTCTTT,CASSQNDRTEAFF
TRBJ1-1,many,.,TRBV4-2,TGTGCCAGCAGCCAAGATCAACGAGGGGGTGGAACTGAAGCTTTCTTT,CASSQDQRGGGTEAFF
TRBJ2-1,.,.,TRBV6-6,TGTGCCAGCAGCCCTGATAGGGGCCCCTACAATGTGCAGTTCTTC,CASSPDRGPYNVQFF
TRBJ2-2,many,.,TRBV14,TGTGCCAGCAGCCATTTGACAGGGACTGACACCGGGGAGCTGTTTTTT,CASSHLTGTDTGELFF
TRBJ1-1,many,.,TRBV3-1,TGTGCCAGCAGCCAAGATAGGGGCCTGGGCGCTGAAGCTTTCTTT,CASSQDRGLGAEAFF
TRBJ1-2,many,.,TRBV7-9,TGTGCCAGCAGCTTAACGGACGGGAATAACTATGGCTACACCTTC,CASSLTDGNNYGYTF
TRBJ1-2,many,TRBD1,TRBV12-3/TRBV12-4,TGTGCCAGCAGTTTAGCCCGGACAGGGATGGGCTACACCTTC,CASSLARTGMGYTF
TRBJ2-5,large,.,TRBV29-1,TGCAGCGGTAGGGGGGTTGAGGAGACCCAGTACTTC,CSGRGVEETQYF